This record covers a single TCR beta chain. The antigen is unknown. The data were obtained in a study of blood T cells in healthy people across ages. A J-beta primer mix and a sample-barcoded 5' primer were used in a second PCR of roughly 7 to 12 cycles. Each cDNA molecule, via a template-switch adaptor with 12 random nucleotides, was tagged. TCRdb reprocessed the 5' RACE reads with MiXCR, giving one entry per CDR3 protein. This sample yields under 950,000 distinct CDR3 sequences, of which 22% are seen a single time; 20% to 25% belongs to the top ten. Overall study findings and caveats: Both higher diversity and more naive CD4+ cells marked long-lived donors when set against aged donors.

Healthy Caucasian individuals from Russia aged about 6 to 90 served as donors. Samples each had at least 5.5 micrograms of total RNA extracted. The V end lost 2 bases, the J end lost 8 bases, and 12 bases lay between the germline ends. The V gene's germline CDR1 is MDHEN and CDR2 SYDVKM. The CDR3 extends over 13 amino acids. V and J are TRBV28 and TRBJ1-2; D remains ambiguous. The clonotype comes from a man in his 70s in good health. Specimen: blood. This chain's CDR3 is CASSLIALRGYTF. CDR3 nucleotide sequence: TGTGCCAGCAGTTTAATCGCACTGAGAGGCTACACCTTC.